Given below is one T cell receptor beta chain in context. The target antigen is unknown. CDR1 and CDR2 (germline): GTSNPN, SVGIG (reference sequence). The CDR3 is 14 amino acids. J gave up 7 bases and V 4 bases, and 8 bases lay outside the gene matches. This sample was included in a study of cytomegalovirus exposure and HLA in healthy donors. Overall study context: For the approximately 400 genotyped donors, 80% to 90% fell within the Caucasian-associated ancestry cluster.

Study results and limitations: In presence/absence analyses, roughly uniform sequencing depth across donors was assumed.

The study ran its PCR with 60 Vbeta and 13 Jbeta primers. As originally analysed: Around 10 million of the approximately 80 million unique TCR beta chains counted in a later analysis were shared. Libraries were prepared by immunoSEQ multiplex PCR; TCRdb keeps only in-frame clonotypes and omits some of them. V and J calls and clone size are copied from that table; D and trimming were computed from the DNA. The sample includes 100,000 to 150,000 clones, 80% seen only once; the top ten take 2.5%. Donors showed nominal health when sampled, although they likely had unrecorded immune exposures. This TCR came from a man aged 25 to 45 in good health and CMV-seronegative. The chain has TRBV30 and TRBJ2-1, with TRBD2 matching 9 bases. Material for sequencing was PBMCs. The CDR3, as DNA: TGTGCCTGGACGGCGGGAGGGCCCCTTAATGAGCAGTTCTTC. Its translation is CAWTAGGPLNEQFF.